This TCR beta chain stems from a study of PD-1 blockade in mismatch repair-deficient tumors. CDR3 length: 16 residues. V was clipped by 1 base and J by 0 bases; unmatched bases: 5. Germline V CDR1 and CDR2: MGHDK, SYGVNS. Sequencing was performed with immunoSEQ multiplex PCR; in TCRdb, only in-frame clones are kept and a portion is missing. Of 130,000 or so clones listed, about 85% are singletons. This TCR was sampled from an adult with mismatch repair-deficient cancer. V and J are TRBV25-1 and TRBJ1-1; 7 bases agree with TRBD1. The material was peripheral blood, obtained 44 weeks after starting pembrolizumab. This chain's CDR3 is CASSEFQGGVNTEAFF. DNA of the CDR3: TGTGCCAGCAGTGAATTTCAGGGGGGGGTGAACACTGAAGCTTTCTTT.